This T cell receptor (beta chain) was documented in a study of T cell changes during pregnancy in multiple sclerosis (dated 2019 in TCRdb). In the study overall: The study examined how the T cell repertoire changed over the course of pregnancy in women with multiple sclerosis.

In regard to this clone: The antigen it recognizes is unknown. Per-nucleotide qualities are absent, and no much larger clonotype sits a single base away.

Libraries were constructed by the immunoSEQ multiplex PCR assay. In TCRdb, the immuneACCESS table is reduced to in-frame sequences with V and J assigned. These tables do not hold every clone; where another copy was compared, an unresolved V gene accounts for under half, and the others remain unexplained. This sample gives 65,000 to 75,000 clones in total; 92% of them show up just once. The ten most abundant clones make up 2.5% to 3.5% of the sample. The TCR originated in a female donor in good health, enrolled as a control in a pregnancy study. This material consisted of CD8+ T cells from peripheral blood mononuclear cells, taken in the third trimester of pregnancy.

The CDR3 protein is CASSSERSMRRAFF. The DNA sequence follows: TGTGCCAGCAGCTCTGAGAGGTCGATGCGGCGAGCTTTCTTT. The chain couples TRBV7-9 to TRBJ1-1; the D gene is not confidently resolved. V loses 4 bases, J loses 10 bases, and the germline ends lie 19 bases apart. The CDR3, cysteine through phenylalanine, is 14 amino acids long. Here the CDR3 DNA is all that survives: 42 bases in frame from base 1. The germline V gene (reference sequence) yields SEHNR for CDR1 and FQNEAQ for CDR2.